The T cell receptor beta chain described here comes from a study of shared clonotypes between healthy human individuals. The trim removed 3 bases at V and 6 bases at J, leaving 5 bases unmatched. The CDR3 is made up of 14 amino acids. The germline gives CDR1 SGHAT, CDR2 FQNNGV. Libraries were prepared by immunoSEQ multiplex PCR; TCRdb keeps only in-frame clonotypes and omits some of them. The sample consists of more than 1,200,000 clones, around 98.5% of them appearing once. J is TRBJ2-1 and V is TRBV11-2; the match to TRBD1 covers 7 bases. The clonotype comes from a man aged 25 to 40 in good health. Sequencing was carried out using naive CD4+ T cells sorted from blood. Subset: CD45RA+ positively selected. This CDR3 is CASSFTGTVNEQFF. CDR3 nucleotide sequence: TGTGCCAGCAGCTTTACCGGGACAGTCAATGAGCAGTTCTTC.